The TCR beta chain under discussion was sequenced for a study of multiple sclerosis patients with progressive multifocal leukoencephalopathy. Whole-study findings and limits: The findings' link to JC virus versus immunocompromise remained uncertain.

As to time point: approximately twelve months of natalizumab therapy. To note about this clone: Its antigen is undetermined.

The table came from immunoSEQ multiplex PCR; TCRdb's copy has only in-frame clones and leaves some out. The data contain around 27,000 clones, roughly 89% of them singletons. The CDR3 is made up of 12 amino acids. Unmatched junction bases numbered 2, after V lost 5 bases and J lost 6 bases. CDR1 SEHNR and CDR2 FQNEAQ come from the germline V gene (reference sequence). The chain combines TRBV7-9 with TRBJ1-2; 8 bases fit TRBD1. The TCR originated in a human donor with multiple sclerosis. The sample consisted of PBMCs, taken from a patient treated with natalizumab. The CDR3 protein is CASSQDRDGYTF. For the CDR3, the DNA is TGTGCCAGCAGCCAGGACAGGGATGGCTACACCTTC.